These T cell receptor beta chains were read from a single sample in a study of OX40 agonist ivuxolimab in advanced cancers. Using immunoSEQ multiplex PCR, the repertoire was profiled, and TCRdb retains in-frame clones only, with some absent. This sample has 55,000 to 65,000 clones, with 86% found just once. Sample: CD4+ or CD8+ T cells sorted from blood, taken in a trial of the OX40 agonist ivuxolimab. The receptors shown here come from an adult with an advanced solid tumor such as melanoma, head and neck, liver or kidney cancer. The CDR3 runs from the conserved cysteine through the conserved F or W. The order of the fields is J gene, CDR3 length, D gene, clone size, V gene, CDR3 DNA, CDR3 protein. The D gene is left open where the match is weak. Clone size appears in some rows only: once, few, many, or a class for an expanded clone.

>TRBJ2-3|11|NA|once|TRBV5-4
TGTGCCAGCAGCTTCAAAGATACGCAGTATTTT
CASSFKDTQYF
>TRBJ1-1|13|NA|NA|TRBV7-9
TGTGCCAGCAGCTTAGAGGGTAACACTGAAGCTTTCTTT
CASSLEGNTEAFF
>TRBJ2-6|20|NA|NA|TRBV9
TGTGCCAGCAGCGTGGGGATTCGCGGGTATCAGATCTCTGGGGCCAACGTCCTGACTTTC
CASSVGIRGYQISGANVLTF
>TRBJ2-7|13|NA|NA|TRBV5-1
TGCGCCAGCAGCTATGCTGGGTCTTACGAGCAGTACTTC
CASSYAGSYEQYF
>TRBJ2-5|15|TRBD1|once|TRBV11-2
TGTGCCAGCAGCTTGGGACAGCTGATACAAGAGACCCAGTACTTC
CASSLGQLIQETQYF
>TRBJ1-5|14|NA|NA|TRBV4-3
TGCGCCAGCAGCGGTCTGTATAGCAATCAGCCCCAGCATTTT
CASSGLYSNQPQHF
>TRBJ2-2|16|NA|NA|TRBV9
TGTGCCAGCAGCGTAGCTCCGGGGCCGAACACCGGGGAGCTGTTTTTT
CASSVAPGPNTGELFF
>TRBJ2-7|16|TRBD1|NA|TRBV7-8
TGTGCCAGCAGCTTAGCGGTGGGACAGACAACCTACGAGCAGTACTTC
CASSLAVGQTTYEQYF
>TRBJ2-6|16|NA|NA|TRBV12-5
TGTGCTAGTCGGGTGGCACGAAGCTCTGGGGCCAACGTCCTGACTTTC
CASRVARSSGANVLTF
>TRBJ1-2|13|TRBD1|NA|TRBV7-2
TGTGCCAGCAGCTACCACCAGGGGGACGGCTACACCTTC
CASSYHQGDGYTF
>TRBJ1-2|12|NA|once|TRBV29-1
TGCAGCGTTGAAATGGGGTCCGGCGGCTACACCTTC
CSVEMGSGGYTF
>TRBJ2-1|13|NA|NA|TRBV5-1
TGCGCCAGCAGCTCCCGGCCTGTAAATGAGCAGTTCTTC
CASSSRPVNEQFF
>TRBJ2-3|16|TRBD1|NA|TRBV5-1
TGCGCCAGCAGCTTGGAGTTGGACAGGGGAACAGATACGCAGTATTTT
CASSLELDRGTDTQYF
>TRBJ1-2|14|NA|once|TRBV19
TGTGCCAGTAGTCGGCGAGAGGGGAACTATGGCTACACCTTC
CASSRREGNYGYTF
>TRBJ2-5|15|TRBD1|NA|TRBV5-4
TGTGCCAGCAGCTCCCCGCCGGGACAGCAAGAGACCCAGTACTTC
CASSSPPGQQETQYF
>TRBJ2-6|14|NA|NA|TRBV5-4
TGTGCCAGCAGCCATGGCTCTGGGGCCAACGTCCTGACTTTC
CASSHGSGANVLTF
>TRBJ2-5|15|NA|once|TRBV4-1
TGCGCCAGCAGCCAAGACCCCCTTGGCGGGGAGACCCAGTACTTC
CASSQDPLGGETQYF
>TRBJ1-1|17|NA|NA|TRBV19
TGTGCCAGTAGTAGCATATGGAACAGGGACCTGAACACTGAAGCTTTCTTT
CASSSIWNRDLNTEAFF
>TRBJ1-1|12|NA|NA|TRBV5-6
TGTGCCAGCAGCCTAACCTTTGATGGAGCTTTCTTT
CASSLTFDGAFF
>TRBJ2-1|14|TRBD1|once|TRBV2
TGTGCCAGCAGTTGGCAGGGGGACTACAATGAGCAGTTCTTC
CASSWQGDYNEQFF
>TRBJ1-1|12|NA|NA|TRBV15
TGTGCCACCAGCAGAGAGGGCGGAGAAGCTTTCTTT
CATSREGGEAFF
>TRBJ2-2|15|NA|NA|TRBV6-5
TGTGCCAGCAGTTACTCATACAGGGTCTCCGGGGAGCTGTTTTTT
CASSYSYRVSGELFF
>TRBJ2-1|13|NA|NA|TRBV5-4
TGTGCCAGCAGTCTGCCTCCCACCAATGAGCAGTTCTTC
CASSLPPTNEQFF
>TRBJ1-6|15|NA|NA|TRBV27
TGTGCCAGCTCGGACACGAGCTCCTATAATTCACCCCTCCACTTT
CASSDTSSYNSPLHF
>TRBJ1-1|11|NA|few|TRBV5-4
TGTGCCAGCAGCATGAACACTGAAGCTTTCTTT
CASSMNTEAFF
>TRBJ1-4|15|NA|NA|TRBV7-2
TGTGCCAGCAGCCAAGCCATGGCAACTAATGAAAAACTGTTTTTT
CASSQAMATNEKLFF
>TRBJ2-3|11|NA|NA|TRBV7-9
TGTGCCAGCAGCGAGGGAGATACGCAGTATTTT
CASSEGDTQYF
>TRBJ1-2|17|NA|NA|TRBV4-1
TGCGCCAGCAGCCAAGAGCCCCGGGACCGGACTAACTATGGCTACACCTTC
CASSQEPRDRTNYGYTF
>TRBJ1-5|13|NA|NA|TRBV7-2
TGTGCCAGCAGCTTAGCGCCGGGGCAGCCCCAGCATTTT
CASSLAPGQPQHF
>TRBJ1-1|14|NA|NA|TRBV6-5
TGTGCCAGCAGTTACAGGGATTTAAACACTGAAGCTTTCTTT
CASSYRDLNTEAFF
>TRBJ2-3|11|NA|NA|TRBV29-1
TGCAGCGTTGAAGGGGCAGATACGCAGTATTTT
CSVEGADTQYF
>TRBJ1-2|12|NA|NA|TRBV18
TGTGCCAGCTCACCAGTAGAAAGGGGCTACACCTTC
CASSPVERGYTF
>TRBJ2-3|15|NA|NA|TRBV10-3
TGTGCCATCAGTGAGGGAAGGGGAGGAACAGATACGCAGTATTTT
CAISEGRGGTDTQYF
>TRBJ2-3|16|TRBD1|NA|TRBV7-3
TGTGCCAGCAGCCAGCAAGGGGGCCGTAGCACAGATACGCAGTATTTT
CASSQQGGRSTDTQYF
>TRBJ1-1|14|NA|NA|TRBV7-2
TGTGCCAGCAGCCCCCGGGCGGGGGGCACTGAAGCTTTCTTT
CASSPRAGGTEAFF
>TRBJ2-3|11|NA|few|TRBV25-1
TGTGCCAGCGGGTCCGCGGATACGCAGTATTTT
CASGSADTQYF
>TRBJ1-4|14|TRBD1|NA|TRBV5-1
TGCGCCAGCAGCTCAACTCCCGAGGGGGCGAAACTGTTTTTT
CASSSTPEGAKLFF
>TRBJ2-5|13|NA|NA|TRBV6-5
TGTGCCAGCAGTTACACGATAGTAGAGACCCAGTACTTC
CASSYTIVETQYF
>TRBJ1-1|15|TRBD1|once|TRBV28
TGTGCCAGCAGACCCGGGACAGGGGGCAGGGCTGAAGCTTTCTTT
CASRPGTGGRAEAFF
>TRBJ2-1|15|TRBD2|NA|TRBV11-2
TGTGCCAGCAGCCAGCTTAGCGGGGTAAACAATGAGCAGTTCTTC
CASSQLSGVNNEQFF
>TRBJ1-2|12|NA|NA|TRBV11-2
TGTGCCAGCAGCTCCCGGCGGGGAGGCTACACCTTC
CASSSRRGGYTF
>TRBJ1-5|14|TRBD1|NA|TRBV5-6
TGTGCCAGCAAAAGACAGGGGATGAGTCAGCCCCAGCATTTT
CASKRQGMSQPQHF
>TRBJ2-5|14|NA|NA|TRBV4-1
TGCGCCAGCAGCCTTGGGACCAGCCAAGAGACCCAGTACTTC
CASSLGTSQETQYF
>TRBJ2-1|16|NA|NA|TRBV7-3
TGTGCCAGCAGCTTAAGACGCGGTGACTCCTACAATGAGCAGTTCTTC
CASSLRRGDSYNEQFF
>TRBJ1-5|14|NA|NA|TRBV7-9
TGTGCCAGCAGCTTAGAGGCCACCAATCAGCCCCAGCATTTT
CASSLEATNQPQHF
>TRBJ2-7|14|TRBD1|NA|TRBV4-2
TGTGCCAGCAGCTTCGGACAGGGTTTACACGAGCAGTACTTC
CASSFGQGLHEQYF
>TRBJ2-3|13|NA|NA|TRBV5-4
TGTGCCAGCAGCTTGCTTCAGACAGATACGCAGTATTTT
CASSLLQTDTQYF
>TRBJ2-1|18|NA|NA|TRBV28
TGTGCCAGCAGTCCCTCCTTGGGCCTCGGGACGTCCTACAATGAGCAGTTCTTC
CASSPSLGLGTSYNEQFF
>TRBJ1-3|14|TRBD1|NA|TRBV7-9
TGTGCCAGCAGCTTCCCCGGGACAGGGGGCACCATATATTTT
CASSFPGTGGTIYF